This T cell receptor beta chain was identified in a study of CD8+CD57+ T cells in acquired aplastic anemia. Study as a whole: The study obtained an average of around 3.1 ug of DNA from sorted CD4+ and CD8+ cells. As sequenced from healthy donors, CD4+ cells averaged around 11 million reads. Overall study results and limits: Researchers report that fewer than 35 CD8+ CDR3 sequences appeared in both patients and controls.

The CDR3 loop spans 13 amino acids. V shed 6 bases, J shed 6 bases, and the junction held 5 bases outside the gene matches. CDR1 and CDR2 from the germline V gene are DFQATT and SNEGSKA (reference sequence). This clonotype was picked up many times. The antigen is unknown. Profiling of TCR beta VDJ combinations and CDR3 sequences used genomic DNA as template. TCRdb reanalysed the reads using MiXCR and keeps one entry per CDR3 protein. The table shows about 180,000 distinct CDR3 sequences, with 45% to 50% occurring only once. This TCR was sampled from a human donor in good health. This rearrangement joins TRBV20-1 to TRBJ2-7; 13 bases are shared with TRBD2. The sequenced sample consisted of sorted CD4+, CD8+, or CD8+CD57+ T cells (not recorded which) from PBMCs. The CDR3 DNA follows: TGCAGTGCCGGACTAGCGGGAGTCGGCGAGCAGTACTTC. This codes for CSAGLAGVGEQYF.